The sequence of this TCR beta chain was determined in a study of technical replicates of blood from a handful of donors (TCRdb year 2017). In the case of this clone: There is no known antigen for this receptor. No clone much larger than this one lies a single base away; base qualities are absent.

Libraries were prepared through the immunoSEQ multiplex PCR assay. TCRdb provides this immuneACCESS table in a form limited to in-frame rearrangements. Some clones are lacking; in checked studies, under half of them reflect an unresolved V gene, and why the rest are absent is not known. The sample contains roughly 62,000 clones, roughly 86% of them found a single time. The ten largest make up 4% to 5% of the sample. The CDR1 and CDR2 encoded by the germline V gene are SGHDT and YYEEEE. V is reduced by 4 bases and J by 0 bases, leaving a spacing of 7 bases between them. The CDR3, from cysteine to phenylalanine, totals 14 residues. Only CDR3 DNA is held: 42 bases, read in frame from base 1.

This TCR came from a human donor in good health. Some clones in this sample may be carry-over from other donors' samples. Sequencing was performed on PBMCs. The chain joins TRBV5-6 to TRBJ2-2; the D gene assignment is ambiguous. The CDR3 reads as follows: CASSATPNTGELFF. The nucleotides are TGTGCCAGCAGCGCCACTCCGAACACCGGGGAGCTGTTTTTT.